A selection of T cell receptor beta chains follows, all from one sample in a study of PD-1 blockade in classical Hodgkin lymphoma. The data were produced by immunoSEQ multiplex PCR, yet TCRdb's version contains in-frame clones alone and is incomplete. The sample has around 19,000 clones, 75% to 90% seen once; the top ten hold less than 9%. The source material was CD8+ T cells from blood, sampled before the fourth cycle of nivolumab. The receptors stem from a human donor with classical Hodgkin lymphoma. The CDR3 runs from the conserved cysteine through the conserved F or W. A D gene is named only where the DNA matches it firmly.

j_call v_call d_call cdr3_aa
TRBJ1-5 TRBV7-8 TRBD1 CASSSTQQGNQPQHF
TRBJ2-7 TRBV7-9 - CASSPPRDISYEQYF
TRBJ2-1 TRBV29-1 - CSVGEENYNEQFF
TRBJ1-2 TRBV10-3 - CATTLSPNYGYTF
TRBJ2-2 TRBV19 TRBD2 CASSIRGVPTTSTGELFF
TRBJ2-1 TRBV7-9 TRBD2 CASRSGTSVDYEQFF
TRBJ1-5 TRBV6-5 TRBD1 CASRRQGALGQPQHF
TRBJ1-2 TRBV11-3 - CSGEAATNYGYTF
TRBJ2-1 TRBV27 - CASSLSMGEQFF
TRBJ2-7 TRBV4-1 - CASSKVPFDEQYF
TRBJ1-3 TRBV10-2 - CASSVSWENSGNTIYF
TRBJ2-6 TRBV2 - CASIRTAGANVLTF
TRBJ1-4 TRBV5-5 - CASSQTAIVVVSGENEKLFF
TRBJ2-7 TRBV5-1 TRBD1 CASSLDTGDLYEQYF
TRBJ2-1 TRBV9 TRBD2 CASSVGGSGVYNEQFF
TRBJ2-7 TRBV23-1 TRBD1 CASSPGTGDYEQYF
TRBJ2-3 TRBV9 - CASSVEGPSADTQYF
TRBJ2-7 TRBV6-5 - CASSYSKWSYEQYF
TRBJ2-3 TRBV4-2 - CASSQDVPDTQYF
TRBJ1-3 TRBV9 - CASSVDDSSGNTIYF
TRBJ1-1 TRBV5-4 - CASSLAQGGDTEAFF
TRBJ2-5 TRBV7-2 - CASSLRDDQETQYF
TRBJ2-7 TRBV7-8 - CASSFRVEYEQYF
TRBJ1-1 TRBV4-1 TRBD1 CASSQDRQGNEAFF
TRBJ2-3 TRBV7-9 - CASTISQGAHTQYF
TRBJ2-7 TRBV27 TRBD2 CASRASGEYEQYF
TRBJ1-6 TRBV7-9 - CASSKVNSPLHF
TRBJ2-1 TRBV7-9 - CASSPPGVSSYNEQFF
TRBJ1-2 TRBV27 - CASSLGANYGYTF
TRBJ1-2 TRBV14 - CASSLCREFRLTNYGYTF